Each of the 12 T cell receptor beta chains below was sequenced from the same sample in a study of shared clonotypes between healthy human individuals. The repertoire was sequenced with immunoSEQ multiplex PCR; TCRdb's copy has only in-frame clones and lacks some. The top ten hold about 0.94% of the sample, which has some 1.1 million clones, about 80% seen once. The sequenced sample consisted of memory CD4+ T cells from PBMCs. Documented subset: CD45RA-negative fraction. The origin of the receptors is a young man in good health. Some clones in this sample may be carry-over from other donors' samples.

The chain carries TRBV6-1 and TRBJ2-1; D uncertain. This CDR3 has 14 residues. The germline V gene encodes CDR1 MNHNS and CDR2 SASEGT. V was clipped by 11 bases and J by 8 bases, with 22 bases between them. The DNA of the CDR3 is TGTGCCTGTGCCCCCGAGACCCTTTTCGATGAGCAGTTCTTC. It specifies CACAPETLFDEQFF.

As DNA, the CDR3 is TGTGCCAGCTCACAGGGACAGGGTTTGTACAATGAGCAGTTCTTC. The encoded protein is CASSQGQGLYNEQFF. This chain links TRBV18 with TRBJ2-1; 9 nucleotides align to TRBD1. V was pared by 4 bases and J by 4 bases, with 5 bases of the junction left unmatched. The germline CDR1 and CDR2 sequences are KGHSH and LQKENI. The CDR3 length is 15 residues. Looking up the rest from reference TRBV18 and TRBJ2-1 gives the full variable domain: NAGVMQNPRHLVRRRGQEARLRCSPMKGHSHVYWYRQLPEEGLKFMVYLQKENIIDESGMPKERFSAEFPKEGPSILRIQQVVRGDSAAYFCASSQGQGLYNEQFFGPGTRLTVL.

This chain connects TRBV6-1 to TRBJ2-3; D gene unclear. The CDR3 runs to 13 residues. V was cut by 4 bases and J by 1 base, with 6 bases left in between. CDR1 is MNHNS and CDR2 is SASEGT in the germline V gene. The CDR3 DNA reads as TGTGCCAGCAGTGGAGTAGGCACAGATACGCAGTATTTT. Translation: CASSGVGTDTQYF.

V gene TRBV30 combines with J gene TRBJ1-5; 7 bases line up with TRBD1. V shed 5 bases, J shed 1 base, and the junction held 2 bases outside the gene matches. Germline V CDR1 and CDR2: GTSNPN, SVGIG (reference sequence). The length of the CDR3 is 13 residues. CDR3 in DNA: TGTGCCTGGCAGGGACAGAGCAATCAGCCCCAGCATTTT. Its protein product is CAWQGQSNQPQHF.

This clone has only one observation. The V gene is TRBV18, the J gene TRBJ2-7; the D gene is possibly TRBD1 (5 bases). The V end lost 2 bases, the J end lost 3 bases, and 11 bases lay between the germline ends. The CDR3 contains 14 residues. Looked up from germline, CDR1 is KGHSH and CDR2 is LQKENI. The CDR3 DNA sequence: TGTGCCAGCTCACCAGGGGCGCTGAACTACGAGCAGTACTTC. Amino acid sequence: CASSPGALNYEQYF.

The CDR3 DNA reads TGTGCCAGCAGCTTACAAGCGGGTAAAGAGACCCAGTACTTC. Protein: CASSLQAGKETQYF. The rearrangement joins TRBV7-2 to TRBJ2-5; possible D gene TRBD2, 6 bases. The CDR3 has 14 residues. The germline V gene encodes CDR1 SGHTA and CDR2 FQGNSA. V was clipped by 2 bases and J by 3 bases, with 10 bases between them.

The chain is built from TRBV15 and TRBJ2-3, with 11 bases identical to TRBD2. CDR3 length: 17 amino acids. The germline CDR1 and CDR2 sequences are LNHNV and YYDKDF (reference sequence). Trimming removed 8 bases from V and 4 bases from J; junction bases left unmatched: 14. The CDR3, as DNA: TGTGCCACCCGGATGCTGGCTAGCGGGAGGAGGCCAGATACGCAGTATTTT. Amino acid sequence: CATRMLASGRRPDTQYF.

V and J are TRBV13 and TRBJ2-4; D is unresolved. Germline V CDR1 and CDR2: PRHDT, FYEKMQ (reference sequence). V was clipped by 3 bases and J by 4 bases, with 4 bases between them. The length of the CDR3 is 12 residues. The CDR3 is CASSFAKNIQYF. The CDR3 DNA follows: TGTGCCAGCAGCTTTGCAAAAAACATTCAGTACTTC.

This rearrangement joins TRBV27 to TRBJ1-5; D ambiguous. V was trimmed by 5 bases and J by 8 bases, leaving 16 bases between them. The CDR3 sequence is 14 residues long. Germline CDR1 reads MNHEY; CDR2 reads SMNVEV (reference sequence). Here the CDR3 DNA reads TGTGCCAGCAGTCTCCGGAGCGGTGGAGAGCCCCAGCATTTT. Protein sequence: CASSLRSGGEPQHF.

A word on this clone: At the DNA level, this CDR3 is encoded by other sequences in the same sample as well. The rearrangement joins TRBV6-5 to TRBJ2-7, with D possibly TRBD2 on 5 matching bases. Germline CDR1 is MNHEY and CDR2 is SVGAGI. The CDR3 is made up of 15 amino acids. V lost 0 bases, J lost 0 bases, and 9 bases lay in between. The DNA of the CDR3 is TGTGCCAGCAGTTACTCTAGCGCCTTCTCCTACGAGCAGTACTTC. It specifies CASSYSSAFSYEQYF.

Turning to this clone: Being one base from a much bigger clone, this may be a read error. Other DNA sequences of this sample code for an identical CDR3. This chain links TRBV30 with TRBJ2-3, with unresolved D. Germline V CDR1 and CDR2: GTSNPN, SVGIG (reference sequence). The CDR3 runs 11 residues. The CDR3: CAWKPVGTQYF. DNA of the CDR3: TGCGCCTGGAAACCCGTGGGTACGCAGTATTTT.

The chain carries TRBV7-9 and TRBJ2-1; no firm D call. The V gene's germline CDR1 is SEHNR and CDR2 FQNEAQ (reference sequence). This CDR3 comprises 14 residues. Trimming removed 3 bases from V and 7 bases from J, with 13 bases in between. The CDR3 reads CASSFEGSMNEQFF. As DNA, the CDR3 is TGTGCCAGCAGCTTTGAAGGTAGCATGAATGAGCAGTTCTTC.